These T cell receptor beta chains were read from a single sample in a study of T cells after posttransplantation cyclophosphamide. Sequencing used immunoSEQ multiplex PCR; TCRdb keeps in-frame clones, though not all of them. This table holds tens of thousands of clones, 86% found once. Sequencing was performed on PBMCs. Receptor source: a woman aged 60-70 years with a blood cancer, CMV-positive, and with a related stem cell donor. CDR3s include the opening cysteine and the closing phenylalanine or tryptophan. The D gene is left open where the match is weak. Not all rows give a size; the values are once, few, many and, for expanded clones, a class.

len: 13
j_gene: TRBJ1-2
d_gene: TRBD1
v_gene: TRBV29-1
abundance: NA
CDR3nt: TGCAGCGTTCCCCGGACAGGGGGCTATGGCTACACCTTC
CDR3aa: CSVPRTGGYGYTF

len: 15
j_gene: TRBJ1-2
d_gene: NA
v_gene: TRBV7-9
abundance: NA
CDR3nt: TGTGCCAGCAGCTTAGGGGCCCCTTCCCACTATGGCTACACCTTC
CDR3aa: CASSLGAPSHYGYTF

len: 15
j_gene: TRBJ1-5
d_gene: TRBD1
v_gene: TRBV7-6
abundance: NA
CDR3nt: TGTGCCAGCAGCTTAGGGACAGGGCCTCGACAGCCCCAGCATTTT
CDR3aa: CASSLGTGPRQPQHF

len: 15
j_gene: TRBJ1-4
d_gene: NA
v_gene: TRBV6-5
abundance: NA
CDR3nt: TGTGCCAGCAGTTTGGGCGGAGCGAGGGCTGAAAAACTGTTTTTT
CDR3aa: CASSLGGARAEKLFF

len: 17
j_gene: TRBJ2-3
d_gene: TRBD2
v_gene: TRBV7-9
abundance: NA
CDR3nt: TGTGCCAGCAGCTTAGGATCTAGCGGGGCAACCACAGATACGCAGTATTTT
CDR3aa: CASSLGSSGATTDTQYF

len: 14
j_gene: TRBJ1-1
d_gene: NA
v_gene: TRBV6-5
abundance: NA
CDR3nt: TGTGCCAGCAGACCAGGGCAGAGTAACACTGAAGCTTTCTTT
CDR3aa: CASRPGQSNTEAFF

len: 12
j_gene: TRBJ2-2
d_gene: NA
v_gene: TRBV7-9
abundance: NA
CDR3nt: TGTGCCAGCAGCTTAGGGCCCGGGGAGCTGTTTTTT
CDR3aa: CASSLGPGELFF

len: 16
j_gene: TRBJ2-1
d_gene: TRBD2
v_gene: TRBV12-5
abundance: NA
CDR3nt: TGTGCTAGTGGTTTGGTACCGGCTAGCGGGAGGAATGAGCAGTTCTTC
CDR3aa: CASGLVPASGRNEQFF

len: 13
j_gene: TRBJ2-3
d_gene: NA
v_gene: TRBV29-1
abundance: NA
CDR3nt: TGCAGCGTTGCAGGGGCCTGGGGCGATACGCAGTATTTT
CDR3aa: CSVAGAWGDTQYF

len: 16
j_gene: TRBJ2-1
d_gene: TRBD1
v_gene: TRBV27
abundance: NA
CDR3nt: TGTGCCAGCAGTTTCCCCCCGGGACAGAGGAGCAATGAGCAGTTCTTC
CDR3aa: CASSFPPGQRSNEQFF

len: 12
j_gene: TRBJ2-7
d_gene: NA
v_gene: TRBV9
abundance: once
CDR3nt: TGTGCCAGCAGCGGGGCATTCCACGAGCAGTACTTC
CDR3aa: CASSGAFHEQYF

len: 13
j_gene: TRBJ1-2
d_gene: TRBD1
v_gene: TRBV11-2
abundance: NA
CDR3nt: TGTGCCAGCAGCCCGACAGGGGGTCGGGGCTACACCTTC
CDR3aa: CASSPTGGRGYTF

len: 13
j_gene: TRBJ1-1
d_gene: TRBD1
v_gene: TRBV5-1
abundance: NA
CDR3nt: TGCGCCAGCAGCTCGACAGGGGGCACTGAAGCTTTCTTT
CDR3aa: CASSSTGGTEAFF

len: 14
j_gene: TRBJ2-7
d_gene: TRBD2
v_gene: TRBV6-1
abundance: NA
CDR3nt: TGTGCCAGCGGGTCGGGGGGTAACTCCTACGAGCAGTACTTC
CDR3aa: CASGSGGNSYEQYF

len: 14
j_gene: TRBJ2-1
d_gene: TRBD2
v_gene: TRBV6-5
abundance: NA
CDR3nt: TGTGCCAGCAGTTTTAGCGGGAGTGGGAATGAGCAGTTCTTC
CDR3aa: CASSFSGSGNEQFF

len: 14
j_gene: TRBJ2-1
d_gene: NA
v_gene: TRBV19
abundance: few
CDR3nt: TGTGCCAGTAGTATTTACGCTAGTAGTAATGAGCAGTTCTTC
CDR3aa: CASSIYASSNEQFF

len: 13
j_gene: TRBJ1-2
d_gene: NA
v_gene: TRBV29-1
abundance: once
CDR3nt: TGCAGCGTTGGAAACGCAGGGCACTATGGCTACACCTTC
CDR3aa: CSVGNAGHYGYTF

len: 13
j_gene: TRBJ1-1
d_gene: NA
v_gene: TRBV7-3
abundance: NA
CDR3nt: TGTGCCAGCAACAAAACAAGGAACACTGAAGCTTTCTTT
CDR3aa: CASNKTRNTEAFF

len: 14
j_gene: TRBJ2-2
d_gene: NA
v_gene: TRBV7-8
abundance: once
CDR3nt: TGTGCCAGCAGCTCCGGACACCTCACCGGGGAGCTGTTTTTT
CDR3aa: CASSSGHLTGELFF

len: 13
j_gene: TRBJ1-1
d_gene: NA
v_gene: TRBV15
abundance: NA
CDR3nt: TGTGCCACCAGCAGAGCAGGGAACACTGAAGCTTTCTTT
CDR3aa: CATSRAGNTEAFF

len: 14
j_gene: TRBJ2-5
d_gene: TRBD1
v_gene: TRBV11-2
abundance: NA
CDR3nt: TGTGCCAGCAGCTCCGTGACAGGGGAACGTGAGCAGTACTTC
CDR3aa: CASSSVTGEREQYF

len: 15
j_gene: TRBJ2-5
d_gene: NA
v_gene: TRBV6-1
abundance: NA
CDR3nt: TGTGCCAGCAGCCTGGGTAGAACAGGGAGAGAGACCCAGTACTTC
CDR3aa: CASSLGRTGRETQYF

len: 14
j_gene: TRBJ2-7
d_gene: TRBD1
v_gene: TRBV7-9
abundance: NA
CDR3nt: TGTGCCAGCAGCTTAGCCGGGACAGGGAACGAGCAGTACTTC
CDR3aa: CASSLAGTGNEQYF

len: 15
j_gene: TRBJ2-1
d_gene: NA
v_gene: TRBV6-1
abundance: NA
CDR3nt: TGTGCCAGCAGTGAAATTTATAGCTCCTACAATGAGCAGTTCTTC
CDR3aa: CASSEIYSSYNEQFF

len: 15
j_gene: TRBJ1-4
d_gene: NA
v_gene: TRBV7-8
abundance: NA
CDR3nt: TGTGCCAGCAGCTTTACTGCGGGACCTAATGAAAAACTGTTTTTT
CDR3aa: CASSFTAGPNEKLFF

len: 15
j_gene: TRBJ2-7
d_gene: TRBD2
v_gene: TRBV28
abundance: NA
CDR3nt: TGTGCCAGCAGTCCTCTAGCGGGAGGGCCCTACGAGCAGTACTTC
CDR3aa: CASSPLAGGPYEQYF

len: 16
j_gene: TRBJ1-3
d_gene: NA
v_gene: TRBV15
abundance: few
CDR3nt: TGTGCCACCAGCTCTCGACAGGCCAACTCTGGAAACACCATATATTTT
CDR3aa: CATSSRQANSGNTIYF

len: 15
j_gene: TRBJ1-1
d_gene: NA
v_gene: TRBV9
abundance: NA
CDR3nt: TGTGCCAGCAGCGTAGGGCCAGGGAAAGACGCTGAAGCTTTCTTT
CDR3aa: CASSVGPGKDAEAFF

len: 14
j_gene: TRBJ2-7
d_gene: TRBD2
v_gene: TRBV28
abundance: once
CDR3nt: TGTGCCAGCATTAATACTCGGCGGGGGTACGAGCAGTACTTC
CDR3aa: CASINTRRGYEQYF

len: 15
j_gene: TRBJ2-1
d_gene: TRBD2
v_gene: TRBV2
abundance: NA
CDR3nt: TGTGCCAGCAGTCGAAGCGGGAGTTCCTACAATGAGCAGTTCTTC
CDR3aa: CASSRSGSSYNEQFF

len: 19
j_gene: TRBJ2-3
d_gene: TRBD2
v_gene: TRBV4-1
abundance: once
CDR3nt: TGCGCCAGCAGCCAAAAAACCGGGACTAGCGCGACGAACACAGATACGCAGTATTTT
CDR3aa: CASSQKTGTSATNTDTQYF

len: 14
j_gene: TRBJ2-3
d_gene: TRBD2
v_gene: TRBV5-1
abundance: NA
CDR3nt: TGCGCCAGCAGTGGCGGGAGTAATATAGATACGCAGTATTTT
CDR3aa: CASSGGSNIDTQYF

len: 13
j_gene: TRBJ2-1
d_gene: TRBD2
v_gene: TRBV2
abundance: NA
CDR3nt: TGTGCCAGCTCAGGGACTAGACAAAATGAGCAGTTCTTC
CDR3aa: CASSGTRQNEQFF

len: 15
j_gene: TRBJ1-1
d_gene: NA
v_gene: TRBV4-2
abundance: NA
CDR3nt: TGTGCCAGCAGCCGAGTCGTACGGGGGGACACTGAAGCTTTCTTT
CDR3aa: CASSRVVRGDTEAFF

len: 16
j_gene: TRBJ2-1
d_gene: TRBD2
v_gene: TRBV11-2
abundance: NA
CDR3nt: TGTGCCAGCAGCTTAAGTGGGACTAGCGGGAGGAATGAGCAGTTCTTC
CDR3aa: CASSLSGTSGRNEQFF

len: 13
j_gene: TRBJ1-1
d_gene: NA
v_gene: TRBV11-1
abundance: NA
CDR3nt: TGTGCCAGCAGCTTAGGACAGAACACTGAAGCTTTCTTT
CDR3aa: CASSLGQNTEAFF

len: 15
j_gene: TRBJ2-5
d_gene: NA
v_gene: TRBV6-1
abundance: NA
CDR3nt: TGTGCCAGCAGTTCAAAGTTGCGAAGCCAAGAGACCCAGTACTTC
CDR3aa: CASSSKLRSQETQYF